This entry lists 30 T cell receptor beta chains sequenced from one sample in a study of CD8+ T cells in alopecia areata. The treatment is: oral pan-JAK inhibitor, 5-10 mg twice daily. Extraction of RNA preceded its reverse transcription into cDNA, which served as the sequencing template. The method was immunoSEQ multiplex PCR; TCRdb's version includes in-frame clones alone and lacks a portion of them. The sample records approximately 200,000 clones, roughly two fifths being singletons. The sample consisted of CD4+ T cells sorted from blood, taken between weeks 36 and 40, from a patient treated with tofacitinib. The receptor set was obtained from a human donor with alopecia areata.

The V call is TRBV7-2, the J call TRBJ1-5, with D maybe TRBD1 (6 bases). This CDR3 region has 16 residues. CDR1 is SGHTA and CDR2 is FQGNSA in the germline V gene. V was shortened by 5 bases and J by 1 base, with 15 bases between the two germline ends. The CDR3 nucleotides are TGTGCCAGCAGCGCCGCCGGGACACTGAGCAATCAGCCCCAGCATTTT. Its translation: CASSAAGTLSNQPQHF.

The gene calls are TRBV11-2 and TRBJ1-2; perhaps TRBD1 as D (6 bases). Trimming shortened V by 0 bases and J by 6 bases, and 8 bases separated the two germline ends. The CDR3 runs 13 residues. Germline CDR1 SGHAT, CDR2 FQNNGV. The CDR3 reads CASSLDRGDGYTF. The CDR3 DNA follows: TGTGCCAGCAGCTTAGACAGGGGCGATGGCTACACCTTC.

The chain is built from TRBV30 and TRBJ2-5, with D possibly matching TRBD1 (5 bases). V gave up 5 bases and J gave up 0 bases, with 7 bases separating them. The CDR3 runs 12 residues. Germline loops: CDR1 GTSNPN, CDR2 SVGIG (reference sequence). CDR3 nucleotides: TGTGCCTGGGCGGACAACCAAGAGACCCAGTACTTC. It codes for CAWADNQETQYF.

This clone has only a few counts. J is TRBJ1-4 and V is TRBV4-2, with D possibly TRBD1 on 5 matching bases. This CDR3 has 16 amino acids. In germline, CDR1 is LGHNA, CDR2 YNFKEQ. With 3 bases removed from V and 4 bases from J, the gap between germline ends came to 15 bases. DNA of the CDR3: TGTGCCAGCAGCCAGGGGGTCAGGGAGGGTAATGAAAAACTGTTTTTT. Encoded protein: CASSQGVREGNEKLFF.

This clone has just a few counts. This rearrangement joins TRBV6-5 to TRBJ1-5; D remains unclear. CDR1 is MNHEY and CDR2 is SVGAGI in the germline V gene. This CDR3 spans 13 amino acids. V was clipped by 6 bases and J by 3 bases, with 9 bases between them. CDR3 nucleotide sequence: TGTGCCAGCAGGTACACCCTCAATCAGCCCCAGCATTTT. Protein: CASRYTLNQPQHF.

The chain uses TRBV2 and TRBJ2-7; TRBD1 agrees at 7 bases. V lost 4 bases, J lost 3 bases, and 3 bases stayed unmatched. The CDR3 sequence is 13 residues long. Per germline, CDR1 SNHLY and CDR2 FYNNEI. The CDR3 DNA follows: TGTGCCAGCAGTGGGGCAGGGGGCTACGAGCAGTACTTC. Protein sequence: CASSGAGGYEQYF.

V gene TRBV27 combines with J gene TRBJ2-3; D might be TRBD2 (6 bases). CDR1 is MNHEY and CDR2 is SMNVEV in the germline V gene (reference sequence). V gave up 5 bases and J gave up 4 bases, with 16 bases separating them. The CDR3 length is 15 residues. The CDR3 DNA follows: TGTGCCAGCAGTCCCCTTGGGGGGATTGCAGATACGCAGTATTTT. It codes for CASSPLGGIADTQYF.

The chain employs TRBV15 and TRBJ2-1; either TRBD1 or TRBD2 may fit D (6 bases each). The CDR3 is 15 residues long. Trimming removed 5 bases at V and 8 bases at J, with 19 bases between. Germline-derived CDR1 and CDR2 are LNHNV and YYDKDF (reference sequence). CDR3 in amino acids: CATSDGGTPLDEQFF. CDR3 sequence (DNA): TGTGCCACCAGCGATGGCGGGACACCCTTGGATGAGCAGTTCTTC.

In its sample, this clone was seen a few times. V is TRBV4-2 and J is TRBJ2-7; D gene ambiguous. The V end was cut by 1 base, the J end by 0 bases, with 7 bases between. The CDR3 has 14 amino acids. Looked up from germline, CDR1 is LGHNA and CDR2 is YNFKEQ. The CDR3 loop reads CASSQVGISYEQYF. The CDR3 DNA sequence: TGTGCCAGCAGCCAAGTTGGTATCTCCTACGAGCAGTACTTC.

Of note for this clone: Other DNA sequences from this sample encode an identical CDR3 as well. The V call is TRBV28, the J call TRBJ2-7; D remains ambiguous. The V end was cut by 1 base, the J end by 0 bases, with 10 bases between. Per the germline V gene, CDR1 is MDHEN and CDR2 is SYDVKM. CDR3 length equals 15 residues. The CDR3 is CASSLSPRSSYEQYF. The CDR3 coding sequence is TGTGCCAGCAGTTTATCACCTCGCAGCTCCTACGAGCAGTACTTC.

The CDR3 reads CASSSTQTTGDGYTF. CDR3 nucleotide sequence: TGTGCCAGCAGTTCGACCCAAACGACAGGAGATGGCTACACCTTC. This sequence joins TRBV27 and TRBJ1-2; tentative D call: TRBD1 (6 bases). Germline values: CDR1 MNHEY, CDR2 SMNVEV (reference sequence). This CDR3 is built from 15 residues. V lost 4 bases and J lost 6, with 18 bases in between.

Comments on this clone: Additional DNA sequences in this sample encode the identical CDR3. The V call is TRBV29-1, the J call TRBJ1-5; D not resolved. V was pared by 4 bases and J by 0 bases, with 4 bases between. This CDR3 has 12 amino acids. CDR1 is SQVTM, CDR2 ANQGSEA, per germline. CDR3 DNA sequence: TGCAGCGTTGGTGATAGCAATCAGCCCCAGCATTTT. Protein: CSVGDSNQPQHF.

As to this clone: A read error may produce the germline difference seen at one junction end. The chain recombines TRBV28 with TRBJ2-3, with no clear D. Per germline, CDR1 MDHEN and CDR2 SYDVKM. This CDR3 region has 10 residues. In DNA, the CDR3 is TGTGCCAGCAGTTTCCTCATGGGCGGTTTT. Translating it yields CASSFLMGGF.

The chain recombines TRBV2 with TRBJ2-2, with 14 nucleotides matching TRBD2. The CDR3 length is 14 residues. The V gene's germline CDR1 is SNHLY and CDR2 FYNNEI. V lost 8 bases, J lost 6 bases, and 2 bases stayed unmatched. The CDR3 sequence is CASRGLAGAGELFF. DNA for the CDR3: TGTGCCAGCCGGGGACTAGCGGGAGCCGGGGAGCTGTTTTTT.

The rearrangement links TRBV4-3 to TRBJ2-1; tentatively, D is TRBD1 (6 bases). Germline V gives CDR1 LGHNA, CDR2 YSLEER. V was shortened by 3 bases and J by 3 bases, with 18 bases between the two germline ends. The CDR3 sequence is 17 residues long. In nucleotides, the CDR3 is TGCGCCAGCAGCCACCCTCCAGGGACAACTCACTACAATGAGCAGTTCTTC. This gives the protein CASSHPPGTTHYNEQFF.

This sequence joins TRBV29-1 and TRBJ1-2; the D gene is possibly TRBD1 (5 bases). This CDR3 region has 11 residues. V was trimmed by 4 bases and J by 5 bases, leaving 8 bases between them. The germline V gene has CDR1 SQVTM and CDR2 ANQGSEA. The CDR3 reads CSVAQGYGYTF. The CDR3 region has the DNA TGCAGCGTTGCGCAGGGTTATGGCTACACCTTC.

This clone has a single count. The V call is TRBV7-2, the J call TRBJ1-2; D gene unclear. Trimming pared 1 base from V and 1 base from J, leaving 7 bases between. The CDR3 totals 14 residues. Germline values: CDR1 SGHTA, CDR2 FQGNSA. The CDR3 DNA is TGTGCCAGCAGCTTAGTTCTTGGTAACTATGGCTACACCTTC. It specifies CASSLVLGNYGYTF.

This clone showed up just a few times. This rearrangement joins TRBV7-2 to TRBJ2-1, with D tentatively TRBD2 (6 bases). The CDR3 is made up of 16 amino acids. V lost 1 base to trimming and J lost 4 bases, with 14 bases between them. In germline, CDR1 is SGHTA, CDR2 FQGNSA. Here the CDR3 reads CASSLGGSGLYNEQFF. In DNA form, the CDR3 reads TGTGCCAGCAGCTTAGGGGGTAGCGGCCTATACAATGAGCAGTTCTTC.

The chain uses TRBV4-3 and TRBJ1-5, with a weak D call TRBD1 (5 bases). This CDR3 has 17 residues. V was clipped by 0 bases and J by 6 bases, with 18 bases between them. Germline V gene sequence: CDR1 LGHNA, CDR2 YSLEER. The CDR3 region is CASSQDIRVLGGQPQHF. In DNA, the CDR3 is TGCGCCAGCAGCCAAGATATTCGGGTGTTGGGGGGTCAGCCCCAGCATTTT.

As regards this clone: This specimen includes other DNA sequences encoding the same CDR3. CDR3 in amino acids: CAWSVRGQPQHF. The CDR3 region has the DNA TGTGCCTGGAGTGTACGGGGCCAGCCCCAGCATTTT. The chain is built from TRBV30 and TRBJ1-5; D might be TRBD1 (5 bases). Looked up from germline, CDR1 is GTSNPN and CDR2 is SVGIG (reference sequence). V was cut by 0 bases and J by 7 bases, with 7 bases left in between. CDR3 size: 12 residues. The variable domain in full, completed from reference TRBV30 and TRBJ1-5, reads SQTIHQWPATLVQPVGSPLSLECTVEGTSNPNLYWYRQAAGRGLQLLFYSVGIGQISSEVPQNLSASRPQDRQFILSSKKLLLSDSGFYLCAWSVRGQPQHFGDGTRLSIL.

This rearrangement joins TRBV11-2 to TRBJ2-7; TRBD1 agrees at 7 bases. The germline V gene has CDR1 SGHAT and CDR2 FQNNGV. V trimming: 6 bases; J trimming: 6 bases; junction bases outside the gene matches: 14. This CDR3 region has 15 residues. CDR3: CASSPEGARSSEQYF. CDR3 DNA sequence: TGTGCCAGCAGTCCCGAGGGGGCCCGGAGTTCCGAGCAGTACTTC. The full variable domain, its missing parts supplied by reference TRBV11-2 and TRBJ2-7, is EAGVAQSPRYKIIEKRQSVAFWCNPISGHATLYWYQQILGQGPKLLIQFQNNGVVDDSQLPKDRFSAERLKGVDSTLKIQPAKLEDSAVYLCASSPEGARSSEQYFGPGTRLTVT.

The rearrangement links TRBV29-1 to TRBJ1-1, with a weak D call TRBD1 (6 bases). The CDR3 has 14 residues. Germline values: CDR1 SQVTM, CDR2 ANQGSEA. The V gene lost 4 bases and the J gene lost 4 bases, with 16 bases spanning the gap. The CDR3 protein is CSVGEGVSGTEAFF. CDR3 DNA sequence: TGCAGCGTTGGGGAGGGGGTGAGTGGCACTGAAGCTTTCTTT.

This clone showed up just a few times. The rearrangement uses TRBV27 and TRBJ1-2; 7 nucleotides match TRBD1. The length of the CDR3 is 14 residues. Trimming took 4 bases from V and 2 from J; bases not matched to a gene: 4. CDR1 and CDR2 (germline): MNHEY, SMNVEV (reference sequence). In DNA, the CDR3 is TGTGCCAGCAGTTCTACACAGGGGAACTATGGCTACACCTTC. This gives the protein CASSSTQGNYGYTF.

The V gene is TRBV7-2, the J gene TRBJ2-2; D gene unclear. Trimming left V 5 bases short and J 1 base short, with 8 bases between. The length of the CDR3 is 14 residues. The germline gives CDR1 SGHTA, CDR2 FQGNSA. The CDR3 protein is CASSPRQNTGELFF. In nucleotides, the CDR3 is TGTGCCAGCAGCCCCAGACAGAACACCGGGGAGCTGTTTTTT.

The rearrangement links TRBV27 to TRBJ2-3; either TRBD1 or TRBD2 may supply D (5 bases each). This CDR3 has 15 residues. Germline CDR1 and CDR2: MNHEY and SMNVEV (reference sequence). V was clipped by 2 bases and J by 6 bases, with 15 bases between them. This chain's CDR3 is CASSLRDGNSDTQYF. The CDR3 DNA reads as TGTGCCAGCAGTTTAAGGGACGGGAATTCGGATACGCAGTATTTT.

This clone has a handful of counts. CDR3 region: CASSFGQGTYEQYF. CDR3 nucleotides: TGTGCCAGCAGTTTTGGGCAGGGGACCTACGAGCAGTACTTC. The chain combines TRBV28 with TRBJ2-7, with a possible D match to TRBD1 (6 bases). V shed 3 bases and J shed 2 bases, with 11 bases lying between them. CDR1 is MDHEN, CDR2 SYDVKM, per germline. The CDR3 length is 14 residues.

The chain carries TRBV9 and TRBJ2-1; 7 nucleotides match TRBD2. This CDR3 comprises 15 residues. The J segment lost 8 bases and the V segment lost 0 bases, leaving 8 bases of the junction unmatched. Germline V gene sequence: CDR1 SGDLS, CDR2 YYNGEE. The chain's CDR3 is CASSVGTRDLYEQFF. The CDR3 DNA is TGTGCCAGCAGCGTAGGGACTAGGGATCTCTATGAGCAGTTCTTC.

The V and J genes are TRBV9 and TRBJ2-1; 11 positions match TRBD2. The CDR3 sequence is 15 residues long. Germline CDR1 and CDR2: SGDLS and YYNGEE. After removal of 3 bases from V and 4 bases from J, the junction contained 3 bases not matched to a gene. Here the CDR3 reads CASSGRLAGYNEQFF. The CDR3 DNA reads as TGTGCCAGCAGCGGAAGACTAGCGGGGTACAATGAGCAGTTCTTC.

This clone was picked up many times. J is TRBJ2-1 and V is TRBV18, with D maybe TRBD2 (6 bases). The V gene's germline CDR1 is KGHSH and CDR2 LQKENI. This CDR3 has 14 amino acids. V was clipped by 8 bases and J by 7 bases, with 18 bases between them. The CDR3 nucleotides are TGTGCCAGCACTCTCAGCGGAGGGCATAATGAGCAGTTCTTC. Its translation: CASTLSGGHNEQFF.

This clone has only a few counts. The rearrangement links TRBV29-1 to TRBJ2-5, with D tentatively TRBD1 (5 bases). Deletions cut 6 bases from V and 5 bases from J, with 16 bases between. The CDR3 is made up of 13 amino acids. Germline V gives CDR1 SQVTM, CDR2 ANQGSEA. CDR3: CSVLQGNGETQYF. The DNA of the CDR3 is TGCAGCGTCCTTCAGGGTAACGGGGAGACCCAGTACTTC.